The present T cell receptor beta chain was sequenced within a study of control samples from healthy donors and cancer patients. From germline, CDR1 is MNHEY and CDR2 SMNVEV (reference sequence). Trimming took off 3 bases at V and 6 bases at J, with 12 bases between the two ends. The length of the CDR3 is 13 residues. Clones were read by immunoSEQ multiplex PCR, and TCRdb kept only the in-frame ones, dropping some. The sample has fewer than 200,000 clones, 70% to 90% seen once; the top ten hold around 5%. Sequencing input: blood. The receptor was isolated from a woman aged 25 to 39 in good health. The rearrangement links TRBV27 to TRBJ2-7; D remains ambiguous. Here the CDR3 DNA reads TGTGCCAGCAGTTTCATGACGGGCACCGAGCAGTACTTC. Protein product: CASSFMTGTEQYF.